Below, 26 T cell receptor beta chains from the same sample are listed, as sequenced in a study of cytomegalovirus exposure and HLA in healthy donors (dated by TCRdb to about 2017). Libraries were constructed by the immunoSEQ multiplex PCR assay. The multiplex PCR relied on a mix of 60 forward primers for TCR Vbeta segments and 13 reverse primers for TCR Jbeta segments. TCRdb took this table from immuneACCESS and kept in-frame rearrangements with V and J called. Such tables lack part of the clones; where checked against another copy, unresolved V genes explain under half of the gap, and the rest is unexplained. This sample has 120,000 to 150,000 clones in its table, and around 79% of those were observed once. The ten largest clones add up to over 2.5% of the sample. Sequencing used PBMCs. These receptor sequences come from a male donor in good health and CMV-seronegative.

The V call is TRBV6-5, the J call TRBJ1-6; D is undetermined. The V gene lost 6 bases and the J gene lost 7 bases, with 4 bases spanning the gap. CDR3 length: 11 amino acids. CDR1 is MNHEY, CDR2 SVGAGI, per germline. This chain's CDR3 is CASSQNSPLHF. CDR3 bases: TGTGCCAGCAGCCAAAATTCACCCCTCCACTTT.

This chain links TRBV6-5 with TRBJ1-5, with TRBD1 matching 8 bases. J was trimmed by 10 bases and V by 5 bases; bases with no gene match: 10. The CDR3 is made up of 14 amino acids. CDR1 MNHEY and CDR2 SVGAGI come from the germline V gene. CDR3 sequence reads: CASSGKTGVFPQHF. The CDR3 coding sequence is TGTGCCAGCAGTGGTAAGACAGGGGTTTTTCCCCAGCATTTT.

The rearrangement uses TRBV7-9 and TRBJ1-2; D is undetermined. Germline CDR1 SEHNR, CDR2 FQNEAQ (reference sequence). This CDR3 is built from 13 residues. V was clipped by 5 bases and J by 6 bases, with 13 bases between them. CDR3 nucleotides: TGTGCCAGCAGCCTTAGGGAGGCGGATGGCTACACCTTC. Its translation: CASSLREADGYTF.

The gene calls are TRBV5-1 and TRBJ2-2; 8 bases align to TRBD1. The CDR3 totals 16 residues. Germline CDR1 is SGHRS and CDR2 is YFSETQ. Losses at the gene ends were 3 bases for V and 3 bases for J; bases not matched to a gene: 7. The chain's CDR3 is CASSSPGTGDTGELFF. CDR3 DNA: TGCGCCAGCAGCTCCCCCGGGACAGGAGACACCGGGGAGCTGTTTTTT. Filled out from reference TRBV5-1 and TRBJ2-2, the complete variable domain reads KAGVTQTPRYLIKTRGQQVTLSCSPISGHRSVSWYQQTPGQGLQFLFEYFSETQRNKGNFPGRFSGRQFSNSRSEMNVSTLELGDSALYLCASSSPGTGDTGELFFGEGSRLTVL.

The chain joins TRBV13 to TRBJ2-5, with 10 bases fitting TRBD1. CDR3 size: 13 residues. Germline V gene sequence: CDR1 PRHDT, CDR2 FYEKMQ (reference sequence). The J segment lost 4 bases and the V segment lost 4 bases, leaving 0 bases of the junction unmatched. The CDR3 loop is CASSWDRGETQYF. As DNA, the CDR3 is TGTGCCAGCAGCTGGGACAGGGGAGAGACCCAGTACTTC.

J is TRBJ1-2 and V is TRBV19, with D possibly being TRBD1 (6 bases). The CDR3 covers 16 residues. The germline V gene has CDR1 LNHDA and CDR2 SQIVND (reference sequence). With 5 bases removed from V and 6 bases from J, the gap between germline ends came to 22 bases. CDR3 in amino acids: CASSPTGHLTGNGYTF. The CDR3 DNA follows: TGTGCCAGTAGTCCGACAGGCCACCTAACCGGGAATGGCTACACCTTC. The full variable domain, in which reference TRBV19 and TRBJ1-2 provide the parts outside the CDR3, is DGGITQSPKYLFRKEGQNVTLSCEQNLNHDAMYWYRQDPGQGLRLIYYSQIVNDFQKGDIAEGYSVSREKKESFPLTVTSAQKNPTAFYLCASSPTGHLTGNGYTFGSGTRLTVV.

V gene TRBV11-3 combines with J gene TRBJ2-3; D call uncertain. V was cut by 4 bases and J by 3 bases, with 8 bases left in between. Germline V gene sequence: CDR1 SGHNT, CDR2 YENEEA. The CDR3 is made up of 13 amino acids. Here the CDR3 DNA reads TGTGCCAGCAGCTATTCTTCGACAGATACGCAGTATTTT. This gives the protein CASSYSSTDTQYF.

This rearrangement joins TRBV7-3 to TRBJ2-3; 11 nucleotides align to TRBD2. With 3 bases clipped from V and 0 bases from J, the junction kept 2 bases outside the gene matches. CDR3 length: 16 amino acids. Germline assignment: CDR1 SGHTA and CDR2 FQGTGA. For the CDR3, the DNA is TGTGCCAGCAGCTTCCTAGCGGGAGGTAGCACAGATACGCAGTATTTT. The encoded protein is CASSFLAGGSTDTQYF.

V and J are TRBV27 and TRBJ1-3; D is perhaps TRBD1 (6 bases). Per the germline V gene, CDR1 is MNHEY and CDR2 is SMNVEV (reference sequence). This CDR3 comprises 16 residues. V gave up 5 bases and J gave up 0 bases, with 14 bases separating them. The CDR3 reads CASSRATGSSGNTIYF. The CDR3 bases are TGTGCCAGCAGTAGGGCGACAGGAAGCTCTGGAAACACCATATATTTT.

This rearrangement joins TRBV7-3 to TRBJ2-1; TRBD2 aligns across 10 bases. In germline, CDR1 is SGHTA, CDR2 FQGTGA. Trimming took 6 bases from V and 3 from J; bases not matched to a gene: 17. CDR3 length equals 19 residues. CDR3 residues: CASSTSGRASGSSYNEQFF. The CDR3 bases are TGTGCCAGCAGTACCAGTGGGAGGGCTAGCGGGAGTAGCTACAATGAGCAGTTCTTC.

This chain uses TRBV10-3 with TRBJ2-1, with D possibly matching TRBD1 (5 bases). This CDR3 region has 13 residues. Trimming took off 11 bases at V and 7 bases at J, with 18 bases between the two ends. CDR1 and CDR2 from the germline V gene are ENHRY and SYGVKD. Written as DNA, the CDR3 is TGTGCCGCCGGGCAGGGCTTAACGAATGAGCAGTTCTTC. It specifies CAAGQGLTNEQFF.

The genes are TRBV5-6 and TRBJ2-5, with 10 bases fitting TRBD2. After removal of 4 bases from V and 5 bases from J, the junction contained 11 bases not matched to a gene. Germline CDR1 and CDR2: SGHDT and YYEEEE. The CDR3 covers 16 residues. The CDR3 coding sequence is TGTGCCAGCAGCGCGGCCGGCACTAGCGGGGAGGAGACCCAGTACTTC. Its translation is CASSAAGTSGEETQYF.

This clone has a handful of counts. The chain uses TRBV7-6 and TRBJ2-4; 10 positions agree with TRBD2. Per the germline V gene, CDR1 is SGHVS and CDR2 is FNYEAQ. CDR3 length equals 14 residues. V trimming: 1 base; J trimming: 7 bases; junction bases outside the gene matches: 1. In nucleotides, the CDR3 is TGTGCCAGCAGCTTAGGGACTAGCGGCAACATTCAGTACTTC. It specifies CASSLGTSGNIQYF.

The chain recombines TRBV5-1 with TRBJ1-1; D possibly corresponds to TRBD1 (6 bases). The CDR3 totals 14 residues. The germline V and J ends were trimmed by 2 bases and 2 bases, with 10 bases remaining between them. Germline values: CDR1 SGHRS, CDR2 YFSETQ. CDR3 sequence reads: CASSLTGYNTEAFF. CDR3 nucleotide sequence: TGCGCCAGCAGCTTAACAGGGTACAACACTGAAGCTTTCTTT. Based on the CDR3 plus reference TRBV5-1 and TRBJ1-1, the full variable domain is KAGVTQTPRYLIKTRGQQVTLSCSPISGHRSVSWYQQTPGQGLQFLFEYFSETQRNKGNFPGRFSGRQFSNSRSEMNVSTLELGDSALYLCASSLTGYNTEAFFGQGTRLTVV.

The chain joins TRBV5-1 to TRBJ1-5, with TRBD1 as a possible D gene (6 bases). CDR1 is SGHRS and CDR2 is YFSETQ in the germline V gene. V was trimmed by 4 bases and J by 0 bases, leaving 11 bases between them. This CDR3 region has 15 residues. This CDR3 is CASSIGTISNQPQHF. For the CDR3, the DNA is TGCGCCAGCAGCATTGGGACAATTAGCAATCAGCCCCAGCATTTT.

The rearrangement links TRBV9 to TRBJ1-2, with D possibly being TRBD1 (5 bases). Germline CDR1 and CDR2: SGDLS and YYNGEE. V was cut by 1 base and J by 0 bases, with 10 bases left in between. The CDR3 totals 15 residues. This CDR3 reads CASSVLGGANYGYTF. Here the CDR3 DNA reads TGTGCCAGCAGCGTATTGGGGGGAGCTAACTATGGCTACACCTTC.

The CDR3 DNA reads TGTGCCAGCAGTTTTCGGGCAGGGAAGGGCAATCAGCCCCAGCATTTT. Its translation: CASSFRAGKGNQPQHF. The gene calls are TRBV28 and TRBJ1-5, with D possibly TRBD1 on 5 matching bases. CDR1 is MDHEN and CDR2 is SYDVKM in the germline V gene. CDR3 length: 16 residues. V was clipped by 3 bases and J by 2 bases, with 14 bases between them.

The rearrangement uses TRBV6-5 and TRBJ1-2; D gene uncertain. CDR3 length: 15 residues. The V and J ends lost 4 bases and 5 bases respectively, with 17 bases between them. Germline lookup yields CDR1 MNHEY and CDR2 SVGAGI. CDR3 sequence: CASSLRADRGYGYTF. In DNA form, the CDR3 reads TGTGCCAGCAGTTTGCGGGCCGACCGAGGGTATGGCTACACCTTC.

The chain recombines TRBV5-1 with TRBJ2-5; 9 bases align to TRBD2. V shed 0 bases and J 4 bases; nucleotides not matched to a gene: 1. CDR1 and CDR2 (germline): SGHRS, YFSETQ. This CDR3 contains 14 residues. CDR3: CASSLELAGETQYF. CDR3 sequence (DNA): TGCGCCAGCAGCTTGGAACTAGCGGGAGAGACCCAGTACTTC.

This rearrangement joins TRBV4-2 to TRBJ1-4; D remains unclear. Trimming shortened V by 4 bases and J by 5 bases, and 11 bases separated the two germline ends. The CDR3 is 14 residues long. Germline assignment: CDR1 LGHNA and CDR2 YNFKEQ. The CDR3 reads CASSPRSGNEKLFF. The DNA for the CDR3 is TGTGCCAGCAGCCCCAGAAGCGGGAATGAAAAACTGTTTTTT.

The V call is TRBV5-4, the J call TRBJ1-2, with TRBD1 matching over 9 bases. Germline V gene lookup returns CDR1 SGHNT and CDR2 YYREEE (reference sequence). This CDR3 contains 16 residues. Unmatched junction bases numbered 14, after V lost 4 bases and J lost 7 bases. The CDR3 reads CASSPGTGIFSGGYTF. Written as DNA, the CDR3 is TGTGCCAGCAGCCCCGGGACAGGGATTTTTTCGGGTGGCTACACCTTC.

In its sample, this clone was seen a few times. J is TRBJ2-4 and V is TRBV6-1, with 8 bases fitting TRBD1. CDR3 length equals 12 residues. The germline gives CDR1 MNHNS, CDR2 SASEGT. V was pared by 6 bases and J by 6 bases, with 1 base of the junction left unmatched. CDR3 loop: CASRGQGNIQYF. In DNA, the CDR3 is TGTGCCAGCAGAGGACAGGGAAACATTCAGTACTTC.

The CDR3 DNA reads TGTGCCATCAGTGAAGGTAGCGGCAGGGCCCGCTCTGGAAACACCATATATTTT. It is translated as CAISEGSGRARSGNTIYF. The genes are TRBV10-3 and TRBJ1-3, with a possible D match to TRBD1 (5 bases). The germline V and J ends were trimmed by 3 bases and 0 bases, with 18 bases remaining between them. CDR1 ENHRY and CDR2 SYGVKD come from the germline V gene. The CDR3 consists of 18 residues.

V usage is TRBV5-1 and J usage is TRBJ2-3; TRBD1 matches 7 bases. Losses at the gene ends were 4 bases for V and 2 bases for J; bases not matched to a gene: 4. CDR1 is SGHRS, CDR2 YFSETQ, per germline. This CDR3 is built from 14 residues. This chain's CDR3 is CASSPGQITDTQYF. The CDR3 DNA reads as TGCGCCAGCAGCCCGGGACAGATCACAGATACGCAGTATTTT. Filled out from reference TRBV5-1 and TRBJ2-3, the complete variable domain reads KAGVTQTPRYLIKTRGQQVTLSCSPISGHRSVSWYQQTPGQGLQFLFEYFSETQRNKGNFPGRFSGRQFSNSRSEMNVSTLELGDSALYLCASSPGQITDTQYFGPGTRLTVL.

This chain links TRBV11-1 with TRBJ1-1; D gene unclear. Trimming took off 3 bases at V and 1 base at J, with 12 bases between the two ends. Germline V gives CDR1 SGHAT, CDR2 FQDESV (reference sequence). The CDR3 length is 15 residues. CDR3 DNA: TGTGCCAGCAGCTTTTCGGGTCACGGGAACACTGAAGCTTTCTTT. Protein product: CASSFSGHGNTEAFF.

The chain employs TRBV4-1 and TRBJ1-5; D gene ambiguous. V was shortened by 0 bases and J by 0 bases, with 9 bases between the two germline ends. Per germline, CDR1 MGHRA and CDR2 YSYEKL. The CDR3 runs 16 residues. As DNA, the CDR3 is TGCGCCAGCAGCCAAGATCTGTCTTATAGCAATCAGCCCCAGCATTTT. As protein: CASSQDLSYSNQPQHF.